This T cell receptor (beta chain) was retrieved from a study of PD-1 blockade in classical Hodgkin lymphoma. Germline V CDR1 and CDR2: MNHEY, SMNVEV (reference sequence). The CDR3 is 14 amino acids. V shed 6 bases and J 8 bases; nucleotides not matched to a gene: 6. Every patient experienced relapse after autologous stem cell transplantation, and brentuximab vedotin exposure varied. Best responses included complete response and partial response; otherwise, the best response was progressive disease. Sequencing used immunoSEQ multiplex PCR; TCRdb keeps in-frame clones, though not all of them. This sample has more than 90,000 clones; 80% to 90% occur once, and the top ten carry under 8.5%. With respect to this clone: Its antigen remains unknown.

Study findings and constraints: Patients starting nivolumab less than 1 year after ASCT had lower diversity and were excluded from later analyses. Patients who responded completely had about the same baseline diversity as newly diagnosed patients. Reported baseline diversity: healthy donors highest, relapsed/refractory patients lowest.

Sequenced here: peripheral blood mononuclear cells (PBMCs), sampled before the second cycle of nivolumab. The clonotype was recovered from a human donor with classical Hodgkin lymphoma. The J gene is TRBJ2-1, the V gene TRBV27; 11 bases are shared with TRBD2. The CDR3 DNA sequence: TGTGCCAGCAGACGACTAGCGGGGCTTGATGAGCAGTTCTTC. It yields the protein CASRRLAGLDEQFF.